Shown below are 27 T cell receptor beta chains from a single sample sequenced in a study of cytomegalovirus exposure and HLA in healthy donors. The PCR employed 60 Vbeta primers together with 13 Jbeta primers. Sequencing used immunoSEQ multiplex PCR; TCRdb keeps in-frame clones, though not all of them. The data contain 150,000 or so clones, 78% of them singletons. Material for sequencing was PBMCs. The receptors here all came from a man aged 35 to 55 in good health and CMV-seropositive.

This clone was recorded once. The J gene is TRBJ2-3, the V gene TRBV10-1; TRBD2 matches at 9 bases. This CDR3 region has 16 residues. Germline CDR1 WNHNN, CDR2 SYGVQD (reference sequence). Trimming cost V 2 bases and J 5 bases; bases outside gene matches: 8. CDR3 amino acids: CASSEKLAGAVDTQYF. The CDR3 DNA sequence: TGCGCCAGCAGTGAGAAATTAGCGGGAGCCGTAGATACGCAGTATTTT.

This clone was seen a few times. The rearrangement uses TRBV5-1 and TRBJ1-2; possibly TRBD1 for D (5 bases). The CDR3 is 14 residues long. The germline V and J ends were trimmed by 0 bases and 1 base, with 7 bases remaining between them. Germline V gene sequence: CDR1 SGHRS, CDR2 YFSETQ. CDR3 DNA sequence: TGCGCCAGCAGCTTGGAGACAGTTAACTATGGCTACACCTTC. Residues: CASSLETVNYGYTF.

This clone has only one observation. This CDR3 reads CASSDRAVAVGTDTQYF. The CDR3 DNA follows: TGTGCCAGCAGTGACCGGGCGGTAGCGGTAGGGACAGATACGCAGTATTTT. The chain uses TRBV6-1 and TRBJ2-3, with a possible D match to TRBD2 (6 bases). The germline V gene has CDR1 MNHNS and CDR2 SASEGT. The CDR3 extends over 17 amino acids. V lost 3 bases and J 3 bases, leaving 19 bases between the germline ends.

A note on this clone: The germline gene is not matched at one end of the junction; a read error may be the cause. The chain uses TRBV7-9 and TRBJ2-4; 12 bases are a match to TRBD2. The CDR3 sequence is 15 residues long. Germline loops: CDR1 SEHNR, CDR2 FQNEAQ (reference sequence). The CDR3 loop is CSSSRTSGNLNIQYF. CDR3 DNA: TGTTCCAGCAGCCGGACTAGCGGGAATCTAAACATTCAGTACTTC.

The chain links TRBV6-1 to TRBJ2-3; 7 bases fit TRBD1. After removal of 8 bases from V and 0 bases from J, the junction contained 8 bases not matched to a gene. CDR1 and CDR2 (germline): MNHNS, SASEGT. The CDR3 consists of 15 residues. This CDR3 is CASLWGQISTDTQYF. In DNA form, the CDR3 reads TGTGCCAGCCTTTGGGGACAGATAAGCACAGATACGCAGTATTTT.

This clone was found a few times. The CDR3 is CASSDGQTSTDTQYF. The CDR3 DNA reads TGTGCCAGCAGCGACGGACAGACTAGCACAGATACGCAGTATTTT. This chain links TRBV9 with TRBJ2-3; tentative D call: TRBD1 (6 bases). Germline V gives CDR1 SGDLS, CDR2 YYNGEE. The CDR3 extends over 15 amino acids. V was trimmed by 3 bases and J by 0 bases, leaving 11 bases between them.

The rearrangement uses TRBV30 and TRBJ2-2, with D tentatively TRBD2 (5 bases). There are 14 residues in the CDR3. Germline V gene data show CDR1 as GTSNPN and CDR2 as SVGIG (reference sequence). The V end was cut by 0 bases, the J end by 6 bases, with 11 bases between. The CDR3: CAWSVNGGAGELFF. The DNA for the CDR3 is TGTGCCTGGAGTGTTAACGGAGGTGCCGGGGAGCTGTTTTTT.

The table lists this clone with a few counts. The chain carries TRBV4-1 and TRBJ1-5, with D possibly matching TRBD1 (6 bases). The germline V and J ends were trimmed by 2 bases and 7 bases, with 21 bases remaining between them. The germline V gene has CDR1 MGHRA and CDR2 YSYEKL. This CDR3 has 17 amino acids. The CDR3 spells CASSQSQTRGAGQPQHF. For the CDR3, the DNA is TGCGCCAGCAGCCAAAGCCAAACGCGGGGGGCTGGGCAGCCCCAGCATTTT.

CDR3 coding DNA: TGCGCCAGCGGAAAGACAGAGAACACTGAAGCTTTCTTT. This sequence encodes CASGKTENTEAFF. This chain uses TRBV5-1 with TRBJ1-1; perhaps TRBD1 as D (5 bases). This CDR3 region has 13 residues. The germline V gene encodes CDR1 SGHRS and CDR2 YFSETQ. V was cut by 7 bases and J by 1 base, with 11 bases left in between.

The J gene is TRBJ2-3, the V gene TRBV6-1; 13 nucleotides align to TRBD2. The germline V gene encodes CDR1 MNHNS and CDR2 SASEGT. V lost 3 bases to trimming and J lost 2 bases; unmatched junction nucleotides: 8. CDR3 length: 18 amino acids. CDR3 residues: CASSERPGLAGYTDTQYF. The CDR3 DNA sequence: TGTGCCAGCAGTGAGAGACCGGGACTAGCGGGATACACAGATACGCAGTATTTT.

This clone has just a few counts. The V and J genes are TRBV27 and TRBJ1-3; a possible D gene is TRBD1 (6 bases). Trimming took off 6 bases at V and 4 bases at J, with 13 bases between the two ends. Germline lookup yields CDR1 MNHEY and CDR2 SMNVEV (reference sequence). The CDR3 consists of 14 residues. This chain's CDR3 is CASRRAGDGNTIYF. CDR3 nucleotide sequence: TGTGCCAGCAGAAGGGCAGGGGACGGAAACACCATATATTTT.

In its sample, this clone was seen a few times. The V call is TRBV7-9, the J call TRBJ2-2, with TRBD1 matching over 8 bases. The trim removed 4 bases at V and 1 base at J, leaving 5 bases unmatched. Germline values: CDR1 SEHNR, CDR2 FQNEAQ (reference sequence). This CDR3 is built from 16 residues. The CDR3 loop is CASSSPRGLNTGELFF. In DNA form, the CDR3 reads TGTGCCAGCAGCTCTCCCAGGGGGCTGAACACCGGGGAGCTGTTTTTT.

V usage is TRBV28 and J usage is TRBJ1-1; possible D gene TRBD1, 6 bases. The ends were cut back, 8 bases at V and 1 base at J, with 14 bases in the middle. The CDR3 has 14 residues. Germline V gene data show CDR1 as MDHEN and CDR2 as SYDVKM. As DNA, the CDR3 is TGTGCCAGCGGCCTCCTGACAGGGAACACTGAAGCTTTCTTT. Its translation: CASGLLTGNTEAFF.

The chain joins TRBV19 to TRBJ1-1; D gene uncertain. The germline V gene has CDR1 LNHDA and CDR2 SQIVND (reference sequence). This CDR3 spans 16 amino acids. Trimming cost V 7 bases and J 3 bases, with 21 bases left between them. CDR3 amino acids: CASNNEEGFLDTEAFF. CDR3 nucleotides: TGTGCCAGTAACAATGAAGAGGGTTTCCTGGACACTGAAGCTTTCTTT.

This chain uses TRBV29-1 with TRBJ2-1; TRBD2 might be the D (5 bases). Germline loops: CDR1 SQVTM, CDR2 ANQGSEA. V dropped 6 bases and J dropped 7 bases, with 16 bases sitting between them. The CDR3 runs to 13 residues. As DNA, the CDR3 is TGCAGCGTCTTAGAGAGGCTAGCAAATGAGCAGTTCTTC. Its protein is CSVLERLANEQFF.

This clone appeared a few times. The chain uses TRBV28 and TRBJ1-5, with D unresolved. Germline loops: CDR1 MDHEN, CDR2 SYDVKM. V shed 8 bases and J shed 9 bases, with 20 bases lying between them. The CDR3 contains 14 residues. For the CDR3, the DNA is TGTGCCAGCTTTAAGGATCGAGTAGCGGGGCCCCAGCATTTT. It specifies CASFKDRVAGPQHF.

This sequence joins TRBV30 and TRBJ2-1; TRBD2 matches 9 bases. The CDR3 is 13 residues long. With 2 bases clipped from V and 9 bases from J, the junction kept 5 bases outside the gene matches. Germline CDR1 GTSNPN, CDR2 SVGIG (reference sequence). CDR3 nucleotides: TGTGCCTGGAGTAAAGCGGGAGGTACTGAGCAGTTCTTC. It specifies CAWSKAGGTEQFF.

This clone turned up a few times. The chain uses TRBV27 and TRBJ1-6, with D perhaps TRBD1 (5 bases). The CDR3 covers 15 residues. In germline, CDR1 is MNHEY, CDR2 SMNVEV (reference sequence). The ends were cut back, 0 bases at V and 7 bases at J, with 10 bases in the middle. The chain's CDR3 is CASSLSDQGNSPLHF. The CDR3 DNA sequence: TGTGCCAGCAGTTTATCGGATCAGGGCAATTCACCCCTCCACTTT.

The chain recombines TRBV2 with TRBJ2-7, with 8 bases that match TRBD1. V shed 10 bases and J 6 bases; nucleotides not matched to a gene: 17. This CDR3 contains 15 residues. Germline V gene sequence: CDR1 SNHLY, CDR2 FYNNEI. CDR3 DNA sequence: TGTGCCACCTCGACCGCCGGGACAGGTAGGAGCGAGCAGTACTTC. Its protein is CATSTAGTGRSEQYF.

The chain links TRBV21-1 to TRBJ2-7; TRBD2, the table's D call, was not compared with the DNA. TRBV21-1 is reported as a pseudogene. The CDR3 covers 15 residues. CDR3 coding DNA: TGTGCCAGCAGCAAAGGGTCTAGCGGCAACTACGAGCAGTACTTC. This translates into CASSKGSSGNYEQYF.

A few counts support this clone. CDR3 amino acids: CASSLDRVVTAEAFF. The DNA of the CDR3 is TGTGCCAGCAGCTTAGATCGGGTTGTTACCGCTGAAGCTTTCTTT. This chain connects TRBV11-2 to TRBJ1-1; D is unclear. Germline V lookup: CDR1 SGHAT, CDR2 FQNNGV. There are 15 residues in the CDR3. V lost 0 bases and J lost 6, with 14 bases in between. Using reference TRBV11-2 and TRBJ1-1 for the parts outside the CDR3, the full variable domain is EAGVAQSPRYKIIEKRQSVAFWCNPISGHATLYWYQQILGQGPKLLIQFQNNGVVDDSQLPKDRFSAERLKGVDSTLKIQPAKLEDSAVYLCASSLDRVVTAEAFFGQGTRLTVV.

The rearrangement uses TRBV7-9 and TRBJ2-1, with D maybe TRBD2 (6 bases). Germline V CDR1 and CDR2: SEHNR, FQNEAQ (reference sequence). This CDR3 is 13 amino acids long. V lost 1 base and J 9 bases, leaving 10 bases between the germline ends. This CDR3 is CASSLGDLGEQFF. The CDR3 DNA follows: TGTGCCAGCAGCTTAGGGGACTTGGGTGAGCAGTTCTTC.

V usage is TRBV5-4 and J usage is TRBJ2-2; possible D gene TRBD2, 6 bases. The CDR3 is made up of 17 amino acids. Germline lookup yields CDR1 SGHNT and CDR2 YYREEE (reference sequence). The germline V and J ends were trimmed by 4 bases and 7 bases, with 23 bases remaining between them. The CDR3 region is CASSKLTGTLPIGELFF. CDR3 in DNA: TGTGCCAGCAGCAAGCTTACCGGGACTCTCCCTATCGGGGAGCTGTTTTTT.

The V call is TRBV4-1, the J call TRBJ2-2, with 11 bases aligning to TRBD1. From germline, CDR1 is MGHRA and CDR2 YSYEKL. The CDR3 extends over 15 amino acids. J gave up 6 bases and V 6 bases, and 6 bases lay outside the gene matches. In DNA, the CDR3 is TGCGCCAGCAGAACTGGACAGGGGGCATCCGGGGAGCTGTTTTTT. Translation gives CASRTGQGASGELFF.

The rearrangement uses TRBV19 and TRBJ1-1; 7 nucleotides line up with TRBD1. Germline values: CDR1 LNHDA, CDR2 SQIVND (reference sequence). This CDR3 has 16 residues. V lost 5 bases to trimming and J lost 3 bases; unmatched junction nucleotides: 12. For the CDR3, the DNA is TGTGCCAGTAGTCCGCGGGACAGACTAGGTCACACTGAAGCTTTCTTT. The encoded protein is CASSPRDRLGHTEAFF.

In its sample, this clone ranks as medium-sized (0.01 to 0.1%). V usage is TRBV29-1 and J usage is TRBJ1-4; 9 bases match TRBD1. CDR1 is SQVTM, CDR2 ANQGSEA, per germline. This CDR3 is built from 15 residues. With V trimmed by 4 bases and J by 3 bases, 6 bases remained unmatched. As DNA, the CDR3 is TGCAGCGTTGTGACAGGGGGTATAGCTAATGAAAAACTGTTTTTT. Protein: CSVVTGGIANEKLFF.

This clone was seen a few times. The rearrangement uses TRBV18 and TRBJ2-2, with TRBD1 identical over 8 bases. Germline CDR1 is KGHSH and CDR2 is LQKENI. This CDR3 contains 15 residues. Trimming took 4 bases from V and 5 from J; bases not matched to a gene: 6. The chain's CDR3 is CASSRSRGQTGELFF. Here the CDR3 DNA reads TGTGCCAGCTCACGGTCCAGGGGGCAAACCGGGGAGCTGTTTTTT.